A single sample is the source of the 10 T cell receptor beta chains below, sequenced in a study of blood T cell repertoires in COVID-19. Sequencing was performed with immunoSEQ multiplex PCR; in TCRdb, only in-frame clones are kept and a portion is missing. The repertoire includes approximately 80,000 clones, approximately 85% of them detected once, and approximately 45% sits in the top ten. Specimen: peripheral blood. The receptor set was obtained from a human donor in a cohort sampled during active COVID-19.

This clone appeared a single time. The chain links TRBV4-2 to TRBJ2-7; 8 bases match TRBD1. From germline, CDR1 is LGHNA and CDR2 YNFKEQ. This CDR3 is built from 14 residues. V was pared by 3 bases and J by 2 bases, with 3 bases of the junction left unmatched. CDR3 sequence: CASSQAGGTYEQYF. The CDR3 DNA follows: TGTGCCAGCAGCCAGGCAGGGGGCACCTACGAGCAGTACTTC.

This clone was seen a single time. The chain carries TRBV9 and TRBJ1-3; 9 bases fit TRBD1. V gave up 7 bases and J gave up 4 bases; unmatched junction bases: 3. CDR1 SGDLS and CDR2 YYNGEE come from the germline V gene. CDR3 size: 13 residues. The CDR3 bases are TGTGCCAGCGGGACAGGGCCCGGAAACACCATATATTTT. Protein sequence: CASGTGPGNTIYF.

The chain uses TRBV15 and TRBJ1-1; 7 nucleotides line up with TRBD1. Germline V gene lookup returns CDR1 LNHNV and CDR2 YYDKDF (reference sequence). CDR3 length: 14 amino acids. V gave up 5 bases and J gave up 4 bases; unmatched junction bases: 7. In nucleotides, the CDR3 is TGTGCCACCAGCTTCCGACAGGGATTCACTGAAGCTTTCTTT. Protein product: CATSFRQGFTEAFF. The complete variable domain, with remaining parts taken from reference TRBV15 and TRBJ1-1, reads DAMVIQNPRYQVTQFGKPVTLSCSQTLNHNVMYWYQQKSSQAPKLLFHYYDKDFNNEADTPDNFQSRRPNTSFCFLDIRSPGLGDTAMYLCATSFRQGFTEAFFGQGTRLTVV.

The chain couples TRBV5-5 to TRBJ1-6; the match to TRBD1 covers 10 bases. The V segment lost 1 base and the J segment 11 bases; nucleotides outside the gene matches: 6. The germline gives CDR1 SGHKS, CDR2 YYEKEE (reference sequence). CDR3 length equals 15 residues. The CDR3 sequence is CASSLTGTGDTPLHF. The DNA of the CDR3 is TGTGCCAGCAGCTTGACCGGGACAGGGGATACACCCCTCCACTTT.

The gene calls are TRBV14 and TRBJ2-1; 7 bases are a match to TRBD2. Germline loops: CDR1 SGHDN, CDR2 FVKESK. This CDR3 is 15 amino acids long. J was trimmed by 2 bases and V by 4 bases; bases with no gene match: 5. Here the CDR3 DNA reads TGTGCCAGCAGCCCCTCTGCGGGAGCCTACAATGAGCAGTTCTTC. It yields the protein CASSPSAGAYNEQFF.

The V gene is TRBV2, the J gene TRBJ1-3, with a weak D call TRBD1 (6 bases). The CDR3 has 13 amino acids. V lost 0 bases, J lost 13 bases, and 13 bases lay in between. The germline CDR1 and CDR2 sequences are SNHLY and FYNNEI. The CDR3 protein is CASSEARAGVIYF. CDR3 bases: TGTGCCAGCAGTGAAGCGCGGGCAGGGGTTATATATTTT.

The J gene is TRBJ2-5, the V gene TRBV24-1; perhaps TRBD1 as D (5 bases). Trimming removed 9 bases at V and 0 bases at J, with 13 bases between. The germline gives CDR1 KGHDR, CDR2 SFDVKD. This CDR3 has 14 residues. CDR3 protein: CATAGNSNQETQYF. The CDR3 DNA follows: TGTGCCACCGCAGGGAATTCGAACCAAGAGACCCAGTACTTC.

V usage is TRBV27 and J usage is TRBJ2-3; D is possibly TRBD2 (6 bases). The V and J ends lost 5 bases and 0 bases respectively, with 15 bases between them. The germline V gene encodes CDR1 MNHEY and CDR2 SMNVEV (reference sequence). This CDR3 region has 16 residues. Here the CDR3 DNA reads TGTGCCAGCAGTAACGACGCGGGATCCAGCACAGATACGCAGTATTTT. Protein product: CASSNDAGSSTDTQYF.

The rearrangement links TRBV12-5 to TRBJ1-6; tentatively, D is TRBD1 (6 bases). Germline V gives CDR1 LGHNT, CDR2 FRNRAP. With 3 bases removed from V and 7 bases from J, the gap between germline ends came to 7 bases. The CDR3 runs 13 residues. The CDR3 is CASGFQGNSPLHF. The CDR3 nucleotides read TGTGCTAGTGGTTTCCAGGGGAATTCACCCCTCCACTTT.

CDR3 amino acids: CSVDRGTTTQYF. DNA for the CDR3: TGCAGCGTTGACAGGGGAACCACGACCCAGTACTTC. This rearrangement joins TRBV29-1 to TRBJ2-5; tentatively, D is TRBD1 (6 bases). The CDR3 totals 12 residues. The germline V and J ends were trimmed by 3 bases and 7 bases, with 12 bases remaining between them. CDR1 is SQVTM and CDR2 is ANQGSEA in the germline V gene.